This T cell receptor beta chain came from a study of blood T cells in healthy people across ages (dated by TCRdb to 2015 to 2017). Looking at the study overall: In model experiments, roughly one uniquely barcoded TCR beta cDNA molecule per two T cells was captured by template switching. To track age-related changes in TCR beta repertoire diversity, the study relied on deep sequencing normalized with unique cDNA molecular identifiers. Donors were grouped into four age groups: young (average 16 years), middle-aged (39), aged (about 59) and long-lived (around 80). To avoid experimental bias, donors of different ages were distributed randomly across sequencing lanes. Using the same blood draw, the study looked at two additional independent replicas of 1 million unique cDNA reads for two donors, one aged 18 to 29 and the other aged 80 or older. Results the study describes overall, beyond this receptor: Total diversity estimates from one million sequenced T cells were considered lower bounds and underestimates. Bulk unsorted PBMC profiling prevented conclusive comparison of naive and antigen-experienced compartments. Because the CMV infection status of the donors was unknown, age-related changes in expanded clonotypes may potentially have been confounded. Compared with the aged group, the long-lived group had more naive CD4+ T cells, fewer expanded clones and increased TCR diversity, a pattern suggesting age selection. There was a strong correlation between observed TCR beta diversity and the percentage of naive T cells measured by flow cytometry. Observed TCR beta diversity per million T cells fell roughly linearly with age, and a significant reduction was already apparent by age roughly 40.

To note about this clonotype: The specificity of this receptor is unknown. Base qualities are not recorded, but no much larger clone differs from it by a single base.

The CDR3, cysteine through phenylalanine, is 13 amino acids long. The DNA shown is the 39-base CDR3, in frame from base 1. V was cut back by 1 base and J by 8 bases, leaving a gap of 11 bases between them. The germline V gene encodes CDR1 LGHDT and CDR2 YNNKEL (reference sequence). The library came from 5' RACE. The sequencer was an Illumina HiSeq 2500. A second 7 to 11 cycle PCR used a sample-barcoded 5' primer and a J-beta primer mix. A template-switch 5' adaptor carrying 12 random nucleotides introduced a unique molecular identifier onto each TCR beta cDNA molecule. Each sample yielded at least 2.5 million CDR3-containing paired-end reads. First-strand cDNA synthesis was performed from all RNA using the Mint cDNA synthesis kit, with priming by a TRBC-specific oligonucleotide. All cDNA was treated with uracil-DNA glycosylase and then went through a first 18-cycle PCR with the universal primers M1SS and BC2_uni_R. The paper's data handling went like this. Each sample was normalized by randomly selecting 1 million high-quality reads, each carrying a distinct molecular identifier. Instead of being binned into consensus sequences, reads that shared molecular identifiers were thrown out. MiTCR, run with a Q25 quality threshold and the strictest error-elimination algorithm, handled CDR3 identification, clonotype clustering and error correction. Lower-bound total TCR beta diversity was estimated with a nonparametric unseen species model using Euler transformation. TCRdb trimmed public reads at Q25 via fastp, called clones via MiXCR and kept in-frame beta chains. Each entry is one CDR3 protein sequence, shown with its most common DNA and genes. TCRdb, not the authors, supplied the V and J calls. The sample table holds about 1,800,000 distinct CDR3 sequences, of which about 30% were seen once. The top ten clonotypes cover 7.7% of the sample.

Systemically healthy Caucasian individuals from Russia, some 36 in total and aged about 6 to 100 years, were included as donors. Each donor gave ten milliliters of peripheral blood, drawn into EDTA-treated Vacutainer tubes. Ficoll-Paque density-gradient centrifugation was used to isolate PBMCs, with at least 6 million obtained per sample. Trizol reagent was used to extract total RNA from the PBMCs, yielding at least 6 micrograms per sample. For every donor, an aliquot of PBMCs went through flow cytometry to measure the percentages of naive CD45RAhigh/CD27high T cells. The clonotype originates from a woman under 40 in good health. Input material: blood. Recombination linked TRBV3-1 to TRBJ1-2; no confident D gene assignment can be made. The nucleotides read TGTGCCAGCAGCCAAGGTTCCCCGGGAGGCTACACCTTC. It translates as CASSQGSPGGYTF.